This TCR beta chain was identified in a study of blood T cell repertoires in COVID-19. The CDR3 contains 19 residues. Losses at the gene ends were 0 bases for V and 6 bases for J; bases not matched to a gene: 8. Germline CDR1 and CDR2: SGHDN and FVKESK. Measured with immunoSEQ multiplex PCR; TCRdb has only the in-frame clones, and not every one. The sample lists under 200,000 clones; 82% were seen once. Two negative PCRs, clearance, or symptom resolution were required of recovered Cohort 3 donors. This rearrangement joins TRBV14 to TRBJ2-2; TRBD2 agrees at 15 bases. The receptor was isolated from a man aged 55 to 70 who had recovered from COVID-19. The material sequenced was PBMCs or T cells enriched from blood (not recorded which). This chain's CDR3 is CASSQDPRTSGRGAGELFF. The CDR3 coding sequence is TGTGCCAGCAGCCAAGATCCCAGGACTAGCGGGAGGGGAGCCGGGGAGCTGTTTTTT.